What follows is one TCR beta chain and its context. No antigen is known for it. One end of the junction varies from germline; a read error may be responsible. Every donor was a healthy Caucasian. The sample originates from a study of identical twins (dated by TCRdb to the mid-2010s). As for the study more broadly: To test whether fetal clonotypes persist, this study deep-sequenced TCR alpha and beta repertoires from monozygotic twins, from unrelated adults of various ages, and from cord blood. To rule out contamination, replicate twin experiments were performed at different times with different library preparation protocols.

What the authors observed across the whole study: Because the same donors could not be followed over many years, the conclusions relied on cross-sectional statistical analysis. Compared with coincidental sharing between unrelated individuals, an excess of low generation-probability sequences was observed among out-of-frame TCR alpha sequences shared between twins. Fewer insertions were carried by abundant cord blood beta clonotypes, a similar but weaker trend appeared in young adult naive repertoires, and no such trend appeared in memory repertoires. Recombination models systematically underestimated out-of-frame TCR alpha sharing in monozygotic twins but agreed with sharing between unrelated individuals. In beta out-of-frame sequences, excess twin sharing was weaker, because having fewer shared sequences lowered the signal-to-noise ratio. Zero-insertion analyses could be partly confounded by invariant T cells such as MAIT and iNKT, although diverse VJ usage argued against such confounding for most clonotypes.

Its CDR3 holds 14 amino acids, cysteine through phenylalanine. The sequence is cut down to CDR3 DNA, 42 bases in frame from base 1. The germline V gene encodes CDR1 SGHRS and CDR2 YFSETQ. Library method: 5' RACE. Sequencing relied on an Illumina HiSeq 2000. A universal primer binding site was added through template switching, and the final cDNA carried a unique molecular identifier so that TCR cDNA molecules could be counted accurately. Specific primers in the conserved constant-segment region were used to synthesize first-strand cDNA for the TCR alpha and beta chains. To control for contamination, every cDNA library was double barcoded, receiving both a SMART-Mk sample barcode and Illumina barcodes. Two successive PCR steps introduced TruSeq adapter sequences along with Illumina sample barcodes. The TCR alpha and beta cDNA libraries were sequenced on the Illumina HiSeq platform using custom primers. The authors' pipeline ran thus. Raw reads were processed with MiGEC to extract unique molecular identifiers, and MiXCR was used to determine CDR3 positions. For each individual, recombination models were inferred using an EM algorithm with the repgenHMM and IGoR tools. The tcR package in R was used for shared clonotype analysis, with sharing normalized by the product of cloneset sizes. To study raw recombination free of thymic and clonal selection effects, out-of-frame nonproductive sequences were analyzed. The raw public reads went through TCRdb reprocessing: fastp at Q25, MiXCR clone calling, in-frame beta chains kept. When rows share a CDR3 protein, they turn into one entry using the most common DNA and genes. These V and J calls rely on TCRdb rather than the paper's analysis. The sample table records 1.5 million to 2 million distinct CDR3 sequences; about 31% of these occur just once. The top ten clones comprise approximately 0.25% of the sample.

The clonotype originates from a newborn girl in good health. The specimen sequenced was cord blood. Recombination joined TRBV5-1 with TRBJ1-1; the D gene is perhaps TRBD1, on 6 matching bases. The DNA reads as follows: TGCGCCAGCAGTCTTCCCCAGGGGAACACTGGAGCTTTCTTT. The encoded protein is CASSLPQGNTGAFF.